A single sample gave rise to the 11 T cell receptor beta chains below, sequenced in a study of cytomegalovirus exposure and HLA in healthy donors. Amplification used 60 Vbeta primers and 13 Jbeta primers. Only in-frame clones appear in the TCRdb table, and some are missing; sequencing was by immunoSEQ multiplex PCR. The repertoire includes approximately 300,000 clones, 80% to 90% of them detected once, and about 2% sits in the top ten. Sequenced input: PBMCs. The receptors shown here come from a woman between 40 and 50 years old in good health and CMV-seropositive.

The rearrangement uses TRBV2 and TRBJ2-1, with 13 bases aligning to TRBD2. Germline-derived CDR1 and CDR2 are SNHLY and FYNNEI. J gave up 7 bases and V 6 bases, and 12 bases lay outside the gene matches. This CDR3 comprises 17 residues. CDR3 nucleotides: TGTGCCAGCAGAGATCAGGGACTAGCGGGATTTGGGAATGAGCAGTTCTTC. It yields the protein CASRDQGLAGFGNEQFF.

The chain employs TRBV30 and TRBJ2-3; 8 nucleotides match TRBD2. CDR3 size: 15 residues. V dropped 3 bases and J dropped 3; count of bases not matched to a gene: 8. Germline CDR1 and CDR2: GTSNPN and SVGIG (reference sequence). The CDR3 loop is CAWRARAGVTDTQYF. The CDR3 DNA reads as TGTGCCTGGAGAGCGCGAGCGGGAGTAACAGATACGCAGTATTTT.

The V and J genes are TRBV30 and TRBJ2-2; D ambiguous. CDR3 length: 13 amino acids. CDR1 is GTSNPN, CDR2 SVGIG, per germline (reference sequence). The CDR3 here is CALRVLNTGELFF. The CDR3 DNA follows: TGTGCTCTCCGGGTTTTGAACACCGGGGAGCTGTTTTTT.

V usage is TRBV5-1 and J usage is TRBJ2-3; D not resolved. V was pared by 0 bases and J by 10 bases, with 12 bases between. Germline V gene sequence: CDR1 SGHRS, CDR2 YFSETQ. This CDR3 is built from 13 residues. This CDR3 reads CASSLATGGSQYF. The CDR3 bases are TGCGCCAGCAGCTTGGCCACTGGCGGTTCGCAGTATTTT.

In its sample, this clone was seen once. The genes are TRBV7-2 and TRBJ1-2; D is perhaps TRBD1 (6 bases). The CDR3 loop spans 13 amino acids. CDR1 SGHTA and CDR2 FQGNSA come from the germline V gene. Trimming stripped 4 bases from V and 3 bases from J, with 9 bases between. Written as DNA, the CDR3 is TGTGCCAGCAGCTCTACAGGGTACTATGGCTACACCTTC. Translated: CASSSTGYYGYTF. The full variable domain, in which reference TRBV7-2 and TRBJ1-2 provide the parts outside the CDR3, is GAGVSQSPSNKVTEKGKDVELRCDPISGHTALYWYRQSLGQGLEFLIYFQGNSAPDKSGLPSDRFSAERTGGSVSTLTIQRTQQEDSAVYLCASSSTGYYGYTFGSGTRLTVV.

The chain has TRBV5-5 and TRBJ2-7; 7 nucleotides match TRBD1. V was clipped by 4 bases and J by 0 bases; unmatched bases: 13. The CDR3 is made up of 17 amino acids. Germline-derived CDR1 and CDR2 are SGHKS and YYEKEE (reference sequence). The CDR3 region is CASSLGLQGRGSYEQYF. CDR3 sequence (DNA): TGTGCCAGCAGCCTTGGGTTACAGGGGCGTGGCTCCTACGAGCAGTACTTC.

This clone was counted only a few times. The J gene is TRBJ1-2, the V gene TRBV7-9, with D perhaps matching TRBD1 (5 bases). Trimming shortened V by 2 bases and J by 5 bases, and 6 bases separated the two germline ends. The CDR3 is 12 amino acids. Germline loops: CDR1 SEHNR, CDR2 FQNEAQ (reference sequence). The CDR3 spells CASSLQGYGYTF. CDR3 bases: TGTGCCAGCAGCTTACAGGGTTATGGCTACACCTTC.

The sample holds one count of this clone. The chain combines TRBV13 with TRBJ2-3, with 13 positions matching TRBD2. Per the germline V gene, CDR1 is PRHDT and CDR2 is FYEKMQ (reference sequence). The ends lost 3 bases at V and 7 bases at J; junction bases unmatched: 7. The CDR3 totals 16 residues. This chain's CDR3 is CASSLDRTSGSHTQYF. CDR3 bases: TGTGCCAGCAGCTTGGACCGGACTAGCGGGAGTCATACGCAGTATTTT. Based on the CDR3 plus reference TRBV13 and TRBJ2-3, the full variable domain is AAGVIQSPRHLIKEKRETATLKCYPIPRHDTVYWYQQGPGQDPQFLISFYEKMQSDKGSIPDRFSAQQFSDYHSELNMSSLELGDSALYFCASSLDRTSGSHTQYFGPGTRLTVL.

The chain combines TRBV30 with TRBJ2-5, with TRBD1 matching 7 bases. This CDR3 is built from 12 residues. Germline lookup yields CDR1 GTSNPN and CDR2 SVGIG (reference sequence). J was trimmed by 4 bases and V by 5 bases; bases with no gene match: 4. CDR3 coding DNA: TGTGCCTGGGGACGACAGGGAGAGACCCAGTACTTC. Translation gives CAWGRQGETQYF.

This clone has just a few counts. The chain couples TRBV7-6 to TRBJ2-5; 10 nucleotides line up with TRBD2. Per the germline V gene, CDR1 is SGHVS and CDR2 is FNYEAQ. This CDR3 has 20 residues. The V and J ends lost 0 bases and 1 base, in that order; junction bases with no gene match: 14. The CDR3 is CASSLAPVAGGPSPQETQYF. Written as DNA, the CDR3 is TGTGCCAGCAGCTTAGCGCCGGTAGCGGGAGGCCCCTCCCCCCAAGAGACCCAGTACTTC. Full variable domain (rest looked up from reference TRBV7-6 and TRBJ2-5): GAGVSQSPRYKVTKRGQDVALRCDPISGHVSLYWYRQALGQGPEFLTYFNYEAQQDKSGLPNDRFSAERPEGSISTLTIQRTEQRDSAMYRCASSLAPVAGGPSPQETQYFGPGTRLLVL.

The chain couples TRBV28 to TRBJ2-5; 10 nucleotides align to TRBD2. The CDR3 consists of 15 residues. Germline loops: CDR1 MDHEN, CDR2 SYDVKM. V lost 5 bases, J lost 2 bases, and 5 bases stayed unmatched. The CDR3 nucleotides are TGTGCCAGCAGTAGGGGGACTAGCGCGCAAGAGACCCAGTACTTC. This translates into CASSRGTSAQETQYF.